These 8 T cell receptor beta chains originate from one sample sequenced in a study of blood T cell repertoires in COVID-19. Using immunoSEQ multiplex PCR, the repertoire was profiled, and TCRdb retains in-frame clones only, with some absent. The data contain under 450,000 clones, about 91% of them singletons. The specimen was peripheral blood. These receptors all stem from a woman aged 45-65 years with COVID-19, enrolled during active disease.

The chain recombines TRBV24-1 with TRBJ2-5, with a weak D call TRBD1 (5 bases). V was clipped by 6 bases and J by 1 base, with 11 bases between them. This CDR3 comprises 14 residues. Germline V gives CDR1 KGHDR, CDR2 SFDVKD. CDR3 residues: CATSRSGSQETQYF. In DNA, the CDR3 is TGTGCCACCAGTAGGTCAGGGTCCCAAGAGACCCAGTACTTC.

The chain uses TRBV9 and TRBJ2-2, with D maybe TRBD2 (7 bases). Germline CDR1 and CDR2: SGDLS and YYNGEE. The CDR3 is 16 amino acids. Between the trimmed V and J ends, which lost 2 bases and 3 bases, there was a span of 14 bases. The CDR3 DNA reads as TGTGCCAGCAGCGTCTCCGGAGGGGGGGACACCGGGGAGCTGTTTTTT. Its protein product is CASSVSGGGDTGELFF.

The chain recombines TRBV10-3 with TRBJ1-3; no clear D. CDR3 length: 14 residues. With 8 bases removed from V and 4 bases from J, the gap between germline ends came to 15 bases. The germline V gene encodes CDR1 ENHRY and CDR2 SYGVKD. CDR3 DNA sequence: TGTGCCATCGGACTCCATCCTCGGGGAAACACCATATATTTT. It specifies CAIGLHPRGNTIYF.

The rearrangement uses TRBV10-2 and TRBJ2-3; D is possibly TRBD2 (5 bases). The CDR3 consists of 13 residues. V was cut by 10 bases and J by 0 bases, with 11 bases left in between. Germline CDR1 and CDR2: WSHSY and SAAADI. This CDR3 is CAIRTASTDTQYF. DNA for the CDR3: TGCGCCATCCGGACTGCTAGCACAGATACGCAGTATTTT.

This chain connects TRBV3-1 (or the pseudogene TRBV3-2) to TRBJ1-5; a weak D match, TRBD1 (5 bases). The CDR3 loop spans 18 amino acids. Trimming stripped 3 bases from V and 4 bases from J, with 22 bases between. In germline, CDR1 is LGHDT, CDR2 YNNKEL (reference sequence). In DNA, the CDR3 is TGTGCCAGCAGCCATTCTTTATCTAGGGCACAGGAGAATCAGCCCCAGCATTTT. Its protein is CASSHSLSRAQENQPQHF.

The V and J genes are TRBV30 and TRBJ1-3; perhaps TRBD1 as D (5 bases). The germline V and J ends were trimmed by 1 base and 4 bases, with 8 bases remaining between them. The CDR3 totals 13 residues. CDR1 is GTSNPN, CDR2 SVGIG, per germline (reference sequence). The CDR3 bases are TGTGCCTGGAGTGAGGGGCCCGGAAACACCATATATTTT. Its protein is CAWSEGPGNTIYF.

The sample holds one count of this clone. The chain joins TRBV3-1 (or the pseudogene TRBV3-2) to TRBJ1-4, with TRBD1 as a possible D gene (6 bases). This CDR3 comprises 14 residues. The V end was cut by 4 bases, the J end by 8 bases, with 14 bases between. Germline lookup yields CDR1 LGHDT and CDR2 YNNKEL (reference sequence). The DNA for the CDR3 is TGTGCCAGCAGCCTAACAGGGTTGGACGAAAAACTGTTTTTT. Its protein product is CASSLTGLDEKLFF.

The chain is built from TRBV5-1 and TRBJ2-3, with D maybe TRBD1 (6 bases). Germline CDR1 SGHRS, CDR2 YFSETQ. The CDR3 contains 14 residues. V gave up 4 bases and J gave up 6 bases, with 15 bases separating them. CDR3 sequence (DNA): TGCGCCAGCAGCGCCCGGACAGTTGGTGATACGCAGTATTTT. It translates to CASSARTVGDTQYF.